This TCR beta chain appears in the sequencing data of a study of blood T cell repertoires in COVID-19. Study details: Whether acute or convalescent, the COVID-19 samples came from the United States, Italy and Spain.

The length of the CDR3 is 14 residues. Trimming stripped 4 bases from V and 0 bases from J, with 7 bases between. Germline CDR1 MNHEY, CDR2 SMNVEV (reference sequence). Assay: immunoSEQ multiplex PCR; the TCRdb copy retains only in-frame clones and omits some. Here the sample spans some 42,000 clones, 80% to 90% being singletons. The chain uses TRBV27 and TRBJ1-3; D remains unclear. The sequenced material came from peripheral blood. This clonotype originated in a young man with active or convalescent COVID-19. CDR3 in DNA: TGTGCCAGCAGTTACAGTAGCTCTGGAAACACCATATATTTT. Translating gives CASSYSSSGNTIYF.